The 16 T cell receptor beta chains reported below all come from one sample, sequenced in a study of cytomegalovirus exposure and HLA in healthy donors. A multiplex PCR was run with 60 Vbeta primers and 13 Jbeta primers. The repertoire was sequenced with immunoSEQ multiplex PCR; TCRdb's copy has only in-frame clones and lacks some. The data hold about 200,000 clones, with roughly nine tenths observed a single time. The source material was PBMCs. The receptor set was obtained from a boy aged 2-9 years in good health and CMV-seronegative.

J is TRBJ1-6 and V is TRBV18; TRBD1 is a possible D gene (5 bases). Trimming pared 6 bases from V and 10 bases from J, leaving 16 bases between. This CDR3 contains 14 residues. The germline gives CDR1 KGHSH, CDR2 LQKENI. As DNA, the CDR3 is TGTGCCAGCTCTCATGGGGGGGAACGGTCACCCCTCCACTTT. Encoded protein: CASSHGGERSPLHF.

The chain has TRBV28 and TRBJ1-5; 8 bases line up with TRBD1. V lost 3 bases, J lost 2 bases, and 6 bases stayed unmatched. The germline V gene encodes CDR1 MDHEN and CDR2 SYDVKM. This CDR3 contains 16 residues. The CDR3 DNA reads TGTGCCAGCAGTTTGGCCGGACAGGGTGGCAATCAGCCCCAGCATTTT. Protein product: CASSLAGQGGNQPQHF.

CDR3 in amino acids: CASAESGNQPQHF. The CDR3 bases are TGTGCCAGCGCGGAGTCGGGGAATCAGCCCCAGCATTTT. The chain uses TRBV28 and TRBJ1-5; D gene ambiguous. Germline CDR1 reads MDHEN; CDR2 reads SYDVKM. The length of the CDR3 is 13 residues. V was clipped by 8 bases and J by 4 bases, with 12 bases between them.

The DNA for the CDR3 is TGCGCCAGCAGCTACGAGGGAGGGGGCTATGGCTACACCTTC. Translating gives CASSYEGGGYGYTF. The V call is TRBV5-1, the J call TRBJ1-2; a weak D match, TRBD1 (6 bases). V was cut by 3 bases and J by 4 bases, with 13 bases left in between. The CDR3 runs to 14 residues. Germline CDR1 is SGHRS and CDR2 is YFSETQ.

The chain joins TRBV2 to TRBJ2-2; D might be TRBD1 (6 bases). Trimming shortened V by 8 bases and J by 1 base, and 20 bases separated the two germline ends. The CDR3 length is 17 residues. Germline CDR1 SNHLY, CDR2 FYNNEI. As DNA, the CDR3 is TGTGCCAGCGTCAGCAGGGGACAAGACAAGAACACCGGGGAGCTGTTTTTT. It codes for CASVSRGQDKNTGELFF.

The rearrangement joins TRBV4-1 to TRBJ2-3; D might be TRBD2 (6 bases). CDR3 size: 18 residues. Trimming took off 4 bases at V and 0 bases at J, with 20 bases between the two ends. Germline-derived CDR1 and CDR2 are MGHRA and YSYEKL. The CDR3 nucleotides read TGCGCCAGCAGCCTGACCAGGAGAGCGGGCGCTAGCACAGATACGCAGTATTTT. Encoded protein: CASSLTRRAGASTDTQYF.

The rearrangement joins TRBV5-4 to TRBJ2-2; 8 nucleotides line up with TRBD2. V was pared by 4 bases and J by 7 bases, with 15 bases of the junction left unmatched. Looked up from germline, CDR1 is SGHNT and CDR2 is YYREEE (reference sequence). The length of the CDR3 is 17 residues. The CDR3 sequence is CASSPPGRGALGGELFF. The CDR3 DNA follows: TGTGCCAGCAGCCCCCCCGGGCGGGGGGCCCTTGGCGGGGAGCTGTTTTTT.

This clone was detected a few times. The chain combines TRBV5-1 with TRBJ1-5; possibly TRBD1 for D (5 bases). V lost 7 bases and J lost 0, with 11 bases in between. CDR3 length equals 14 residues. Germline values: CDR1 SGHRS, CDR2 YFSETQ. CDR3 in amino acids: CASPDGHSNQPQHF. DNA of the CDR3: TGCGCCAGCCCAGACGGACATAGCAATCAGCCCCAGCATTTT.

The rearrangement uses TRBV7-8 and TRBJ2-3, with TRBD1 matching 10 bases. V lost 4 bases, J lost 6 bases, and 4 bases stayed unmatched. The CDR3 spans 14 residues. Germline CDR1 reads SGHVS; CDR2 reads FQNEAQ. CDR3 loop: CASSSGQGRDTQYF. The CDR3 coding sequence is TGTGCCAGCAGCTCGGGACAGGGGCGGGATACGCAGTATTTT. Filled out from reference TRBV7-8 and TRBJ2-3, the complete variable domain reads GAGVSQSPRYKVAKRGQDVALRCDPISGHVSLFWYQQALGQGPEFLTYFQNEAQLDKSGLPSDRFFAERPEGSVSTLKIQRTQQEDSAVYLCASSSGQGRDTQYFGPGTRLTVL.

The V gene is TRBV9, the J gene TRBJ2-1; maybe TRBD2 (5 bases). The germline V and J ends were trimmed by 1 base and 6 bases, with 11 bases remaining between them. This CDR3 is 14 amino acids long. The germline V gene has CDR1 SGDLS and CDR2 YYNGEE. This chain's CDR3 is CASSVPPEGNEQFF. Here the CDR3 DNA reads TGTGCCAGCAGCGTACCCCCTGAGGGCAATGAGCAGTTCTTC.

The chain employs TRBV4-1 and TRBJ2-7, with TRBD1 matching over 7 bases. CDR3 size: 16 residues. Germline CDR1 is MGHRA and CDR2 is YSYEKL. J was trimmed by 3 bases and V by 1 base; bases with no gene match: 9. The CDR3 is CASSQGPGTASYEQYF. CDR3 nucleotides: TGCGCCAGCAGCCAAGGACCCGGGACAGCTAGCTACGAGCAGTACTTC.

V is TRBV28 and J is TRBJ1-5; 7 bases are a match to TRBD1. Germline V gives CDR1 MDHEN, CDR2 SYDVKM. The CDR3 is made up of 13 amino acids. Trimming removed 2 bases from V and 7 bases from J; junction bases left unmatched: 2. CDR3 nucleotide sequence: TGTGCCAGCAGTTTACCGGGACAGCAGCCCCAGCATTTT. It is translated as CASSLPGQQPQHF.

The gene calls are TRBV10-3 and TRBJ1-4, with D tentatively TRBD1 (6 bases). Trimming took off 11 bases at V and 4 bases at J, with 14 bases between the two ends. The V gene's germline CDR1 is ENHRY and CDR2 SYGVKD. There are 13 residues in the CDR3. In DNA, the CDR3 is TGTGCCGCATCAGGGGCGAGTAATGAAAAACTGTTTTTT. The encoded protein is CAASGASNEKLFF.

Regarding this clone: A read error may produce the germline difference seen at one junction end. The CDR3 DNA follows: TGTTCCAGCAGCTTAGTAAGGACAGGGGAGGGAAATGAGCAGTTCTTC. Residues: CSSSLVRTGEGNEQFF. The chain couples TRBV7-9 to TRBJ2-1; 9 nucleotides match TRBD1. The CDR3 is made up of 16 amino acids. In germline, CDR1 is SEHNR, CDR2 FQNEAQ (reference sequence).

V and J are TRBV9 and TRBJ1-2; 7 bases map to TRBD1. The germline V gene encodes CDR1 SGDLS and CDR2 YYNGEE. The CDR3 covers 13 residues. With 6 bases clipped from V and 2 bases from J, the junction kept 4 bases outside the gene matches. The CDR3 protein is CASTSTGNYGYTF. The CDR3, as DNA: TGTGCCAGCACCTCGACAGGGAACTATGGCTACACCTTC.

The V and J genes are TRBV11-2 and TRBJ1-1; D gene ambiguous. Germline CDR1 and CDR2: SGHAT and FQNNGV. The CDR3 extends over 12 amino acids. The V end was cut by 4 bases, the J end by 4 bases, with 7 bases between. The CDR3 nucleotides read TGTGCCAGCAGCTCAGTAAGCACTGAAGCTTTCTTT. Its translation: CASSSVSTEAFF.